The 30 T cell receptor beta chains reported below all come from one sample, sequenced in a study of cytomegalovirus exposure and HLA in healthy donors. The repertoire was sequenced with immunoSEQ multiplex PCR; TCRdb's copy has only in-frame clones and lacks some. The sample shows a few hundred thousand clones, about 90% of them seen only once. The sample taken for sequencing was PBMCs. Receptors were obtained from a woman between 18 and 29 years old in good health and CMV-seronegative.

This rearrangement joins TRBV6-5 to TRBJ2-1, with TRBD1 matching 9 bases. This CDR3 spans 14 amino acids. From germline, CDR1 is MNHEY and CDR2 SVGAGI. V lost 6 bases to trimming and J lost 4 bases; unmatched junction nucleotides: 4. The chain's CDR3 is CASRGQGPYNEQFF. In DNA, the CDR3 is TGTGCCAGCAGAGGACAGGGGCCTTACAATGAGCAGTTCTTC.

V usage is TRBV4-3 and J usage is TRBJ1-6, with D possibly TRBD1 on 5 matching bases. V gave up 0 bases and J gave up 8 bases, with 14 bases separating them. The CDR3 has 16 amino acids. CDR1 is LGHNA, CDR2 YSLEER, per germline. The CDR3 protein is CASSQDRWTTHSPLHF. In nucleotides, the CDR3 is TGCGCCAGCAGCCAAGATAGGTGGACAACTCATTCACCCCTCCACTTT.

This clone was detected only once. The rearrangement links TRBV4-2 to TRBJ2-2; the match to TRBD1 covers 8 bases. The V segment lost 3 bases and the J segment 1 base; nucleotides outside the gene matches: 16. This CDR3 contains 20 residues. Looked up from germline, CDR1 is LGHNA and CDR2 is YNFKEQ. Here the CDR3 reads CASSQEPQEGQGRNTGELFF. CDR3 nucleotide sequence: TGTGCCAGCAGCCAGGAGCCCCAAGAAGGACAGGGAAGGAACACCGGGGAGCTGTTTTTT.

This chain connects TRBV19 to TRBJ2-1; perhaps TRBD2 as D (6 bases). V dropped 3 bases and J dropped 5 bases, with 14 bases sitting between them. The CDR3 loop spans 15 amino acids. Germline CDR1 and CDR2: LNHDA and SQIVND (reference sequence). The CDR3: CASSILGLWDNEQFF. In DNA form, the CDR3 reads TGTGCCAGTAGTATCCTGGGACTTTGGGACAATGAGCAGTTCTTC. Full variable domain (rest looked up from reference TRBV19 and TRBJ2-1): DGGITQSPKYLFRKEGQNVTLSCEQNLNHDAMYWYRQDPGQGLRLIYYSQIVNDFQKGDIAEGYSVSREKKESFPLTVTSAQKNPTAFYLCASSILGLWDNEQFFGPGTRLTVL.

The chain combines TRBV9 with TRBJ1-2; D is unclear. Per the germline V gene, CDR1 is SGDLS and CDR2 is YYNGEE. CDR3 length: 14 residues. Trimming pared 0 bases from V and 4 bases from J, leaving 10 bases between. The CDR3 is CASSVDTRGYGYTF. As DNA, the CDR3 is TGTGCCAGCAGCGTAGACACCCGTGGCTATGGCTACACCTTC.

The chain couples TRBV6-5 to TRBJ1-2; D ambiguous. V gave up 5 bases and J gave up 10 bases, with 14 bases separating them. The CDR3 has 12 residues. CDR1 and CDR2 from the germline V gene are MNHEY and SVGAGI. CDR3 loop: CASSLEPGDYTF. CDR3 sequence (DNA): TGTGCCAGCAGTCTGGAACCGGGAGACTACACCTTC.

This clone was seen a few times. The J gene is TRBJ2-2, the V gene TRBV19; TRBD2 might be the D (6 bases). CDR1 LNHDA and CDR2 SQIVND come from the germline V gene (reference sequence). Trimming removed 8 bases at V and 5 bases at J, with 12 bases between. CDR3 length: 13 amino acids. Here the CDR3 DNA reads TGTGCCAGTCATACTAGCTATACCGGGGAGCTGTTTTTT. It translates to CASHTSYTGELFF.

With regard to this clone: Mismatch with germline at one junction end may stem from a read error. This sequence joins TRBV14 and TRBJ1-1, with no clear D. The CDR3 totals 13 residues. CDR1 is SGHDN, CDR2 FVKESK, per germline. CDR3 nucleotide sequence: TGTGCCAGCAGTCAAGGGAGGACCACTGAAGCTTTCTTT. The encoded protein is CASSQGRTTEAFF.

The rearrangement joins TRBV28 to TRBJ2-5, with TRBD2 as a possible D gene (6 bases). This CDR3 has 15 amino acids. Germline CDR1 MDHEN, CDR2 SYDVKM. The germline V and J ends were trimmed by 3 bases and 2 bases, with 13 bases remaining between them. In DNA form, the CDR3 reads TGTGCCAGCAGTTTTTACCGGGGGATACAAGAGACCCAGTACTTC. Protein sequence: CASSFYRGIQETQYF.

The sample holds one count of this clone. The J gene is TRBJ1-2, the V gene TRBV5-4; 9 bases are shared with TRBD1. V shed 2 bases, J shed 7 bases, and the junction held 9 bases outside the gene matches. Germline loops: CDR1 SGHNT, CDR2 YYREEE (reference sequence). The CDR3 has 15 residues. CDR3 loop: CASSFAWDREGGYTF. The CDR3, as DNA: TGTGCCAGCAGCTTCGCCTGGGACAGGGAGGGTGGCTACACCTTC. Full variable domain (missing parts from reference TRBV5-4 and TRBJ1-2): ETGVTQSPTHLIKTRGQQVTLRCSSQSGHNTVSWYQQALGQGPQFIFQYYREEENGRGNFPPRFSGLQFPNYSSELNVNALELDDSALYLCASSFAWDREGGYTFGSGTRLTVV.

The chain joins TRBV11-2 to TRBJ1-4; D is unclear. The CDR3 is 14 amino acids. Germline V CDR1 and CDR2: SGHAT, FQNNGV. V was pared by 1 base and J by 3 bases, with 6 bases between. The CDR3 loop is CASSLGPANEKLFF. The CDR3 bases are TGTGCCAGCAGCTTAGGTCCAGCTAATGAAAAACTGTTTTTT.

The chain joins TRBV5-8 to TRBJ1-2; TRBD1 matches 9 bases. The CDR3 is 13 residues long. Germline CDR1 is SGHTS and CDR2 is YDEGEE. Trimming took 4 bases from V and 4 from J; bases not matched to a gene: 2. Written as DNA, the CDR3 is TGTGCCAGCAGCGTGGGACAGGGCTATGGCTACACCTTC. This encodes CASSVGQGYGYTF. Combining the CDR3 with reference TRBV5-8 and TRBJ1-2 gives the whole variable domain EAGVTQSPTHLIKTRGQQATLRCSPISGHTSVYWYQQALGLGLQFLLWYDEGEERNRGNFPPRFSGRQFPNYSSELNVNALELEDSALYLCASSVGQGYGYTFGSGTRLTVV.

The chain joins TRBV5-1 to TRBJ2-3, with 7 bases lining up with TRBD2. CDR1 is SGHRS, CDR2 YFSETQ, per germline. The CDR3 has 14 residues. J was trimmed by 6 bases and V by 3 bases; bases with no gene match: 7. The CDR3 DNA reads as TGCGCCAGCAGCTCAAAGGGTAGCGGGGATACGCAGTATTTT. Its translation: CASSSKGSGDTQYF.

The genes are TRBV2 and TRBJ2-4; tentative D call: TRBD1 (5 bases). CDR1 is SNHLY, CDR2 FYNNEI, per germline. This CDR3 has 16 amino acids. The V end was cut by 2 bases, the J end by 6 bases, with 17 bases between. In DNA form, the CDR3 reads TGTGCCAGCAGTGAATCTCAGACCCACAGGAGAAACATTCAGTACTTC. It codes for CASSESQTHRRNIQYF.

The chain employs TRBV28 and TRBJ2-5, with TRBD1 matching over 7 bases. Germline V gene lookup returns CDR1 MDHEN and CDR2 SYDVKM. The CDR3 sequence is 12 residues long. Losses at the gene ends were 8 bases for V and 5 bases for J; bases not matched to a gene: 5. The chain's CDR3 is CASRGGRETQYF. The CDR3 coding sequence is TGTGCCAGCCGAGGGGGCAGGGAGACCCAGTACTTC. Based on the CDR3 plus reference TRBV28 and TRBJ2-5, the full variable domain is DVKVTQSSRYLVKRTGEKVFLECVQDMDHENMFWYRQDPGLGLRLIYFSYDVKMKEKGDIPEGYSVSREKKERFSLILESASTNQTSMYLCASRGGRETQYFGPGTRLLVL.

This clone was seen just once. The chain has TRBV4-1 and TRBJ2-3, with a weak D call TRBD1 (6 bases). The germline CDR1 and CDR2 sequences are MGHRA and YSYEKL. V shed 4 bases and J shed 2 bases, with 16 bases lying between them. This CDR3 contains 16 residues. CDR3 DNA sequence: TGCGCCAGCAGCCCGACTCTTTGGGGACACACAGATACGCAGTATTTT. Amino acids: CASSPTLWGHTDTQYF.

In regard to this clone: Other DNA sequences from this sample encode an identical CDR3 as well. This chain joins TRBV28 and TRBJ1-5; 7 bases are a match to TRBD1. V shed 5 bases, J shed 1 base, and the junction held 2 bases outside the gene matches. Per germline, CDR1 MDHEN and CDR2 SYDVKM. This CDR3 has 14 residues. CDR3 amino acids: CASSLRGSNQPQHF. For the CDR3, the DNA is TGTGCCAGCAGTCTCAGGGGGAGCAATCAGCCCCAGCATTTT.

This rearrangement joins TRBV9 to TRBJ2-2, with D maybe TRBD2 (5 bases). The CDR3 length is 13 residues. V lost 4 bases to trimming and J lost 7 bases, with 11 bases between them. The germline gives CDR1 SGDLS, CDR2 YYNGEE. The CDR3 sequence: CASSQRVVGELFF. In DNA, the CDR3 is TGTGCCAGCAGCCAGAGGGTTGTCGGGGAGCTGTTTTTT.

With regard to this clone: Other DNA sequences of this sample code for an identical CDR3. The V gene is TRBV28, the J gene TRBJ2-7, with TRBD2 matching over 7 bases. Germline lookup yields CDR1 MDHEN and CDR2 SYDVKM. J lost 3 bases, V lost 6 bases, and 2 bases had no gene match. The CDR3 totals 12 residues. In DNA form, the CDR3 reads TGTGCCAGCAGCCCGGGGGGCTACGAGCAGTACGTC. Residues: CASSPGGYEQYV.

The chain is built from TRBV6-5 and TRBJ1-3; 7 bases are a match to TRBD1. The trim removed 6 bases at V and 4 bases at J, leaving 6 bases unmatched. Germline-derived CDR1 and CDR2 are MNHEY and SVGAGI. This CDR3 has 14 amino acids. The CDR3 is CASRDRVAGNTIYF. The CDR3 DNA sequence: TGTGCCAGCAGAGACAGGGTAGCCGGAAACACCATATATTTT.

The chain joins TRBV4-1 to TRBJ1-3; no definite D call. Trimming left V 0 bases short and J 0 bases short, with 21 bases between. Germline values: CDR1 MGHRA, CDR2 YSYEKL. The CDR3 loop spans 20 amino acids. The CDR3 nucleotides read TGCGCCAGCAGCCAAGATCGTACAGCCGAACCCATCAACTCTGGAAACACCATATATTTT. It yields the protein CASSQDRTAEPINSGNTIYF.

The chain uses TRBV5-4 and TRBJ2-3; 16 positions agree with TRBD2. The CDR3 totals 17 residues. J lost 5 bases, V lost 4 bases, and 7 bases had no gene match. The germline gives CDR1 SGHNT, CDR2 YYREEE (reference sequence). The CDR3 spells CASSTGTSGGAKDTQYF. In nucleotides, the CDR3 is TGTGCCAGCAGCACAGGGACTAGCGGGGGGGCCAAAGATACGCAGTATTTT.

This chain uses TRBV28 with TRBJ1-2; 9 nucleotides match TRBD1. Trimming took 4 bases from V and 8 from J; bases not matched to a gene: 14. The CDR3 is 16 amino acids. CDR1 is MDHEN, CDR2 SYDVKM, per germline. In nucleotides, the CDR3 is TGTGCCAGCAGTTCCAATACCTTACAGGGGGCGCGGGGCTACACCTTC. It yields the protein CASSSNTLQGARGYTF.

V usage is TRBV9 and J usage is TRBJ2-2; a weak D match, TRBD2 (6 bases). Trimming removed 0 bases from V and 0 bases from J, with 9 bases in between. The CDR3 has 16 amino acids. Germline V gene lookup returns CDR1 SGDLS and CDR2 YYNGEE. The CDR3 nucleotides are TGTGCCAGCAGCGTAGTCCCGGGGGCGAACACCGGGGAGCTGTTTTTT. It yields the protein CASSVVPGANTGELFF.

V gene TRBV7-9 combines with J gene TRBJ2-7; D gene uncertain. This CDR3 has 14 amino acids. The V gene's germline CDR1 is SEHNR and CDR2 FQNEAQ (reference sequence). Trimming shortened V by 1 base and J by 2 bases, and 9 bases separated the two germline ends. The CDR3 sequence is CASSLDAGTYEQYF. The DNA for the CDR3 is TGTGCCAGCAGCTTAGATGCAGGCACCTACGAGCAGTACTTC.

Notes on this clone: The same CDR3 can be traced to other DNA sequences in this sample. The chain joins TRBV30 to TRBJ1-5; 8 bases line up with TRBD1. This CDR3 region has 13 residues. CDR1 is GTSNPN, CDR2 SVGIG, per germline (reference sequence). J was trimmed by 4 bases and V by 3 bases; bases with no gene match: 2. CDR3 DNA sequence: TGTGCCTGGAGCCACAGGGGGAATCAGCCCCAGCATTTT. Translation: CAWSHRGNQPQHF.

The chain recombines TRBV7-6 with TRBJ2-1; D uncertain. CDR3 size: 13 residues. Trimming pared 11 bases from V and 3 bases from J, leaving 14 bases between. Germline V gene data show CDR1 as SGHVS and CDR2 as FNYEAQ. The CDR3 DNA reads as TGTGCCTCGGGTAGCCCCGGCTACAATGAGCAGTTCTTC. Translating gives CASGSPGYNEQFF.

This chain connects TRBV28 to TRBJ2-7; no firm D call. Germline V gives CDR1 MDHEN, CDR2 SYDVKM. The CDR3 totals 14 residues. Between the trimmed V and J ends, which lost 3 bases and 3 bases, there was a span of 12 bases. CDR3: CASSLRSKRYEQYF. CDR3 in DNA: TGTGCCAGCAGTTTGAGGTCAAAACGCTACGAGCAGTACTTC.

The CDR3: CASSSTGRNTIYF. In DNA form, the CDR3 reads TGTGCCAGCAGTTCTACAGGGAGAAACACCATATATTTT. V gene TRBV28 combines with J gene TRBJ1-3; D might be TRBD1 (6 bases). The V gene's germline CDR1 is MDHEN and CDR2 SYDVKM. V lost 4 bases, J lost 5 bases, and 9 bases lay in between. The CDR3 has 13 amino acids.

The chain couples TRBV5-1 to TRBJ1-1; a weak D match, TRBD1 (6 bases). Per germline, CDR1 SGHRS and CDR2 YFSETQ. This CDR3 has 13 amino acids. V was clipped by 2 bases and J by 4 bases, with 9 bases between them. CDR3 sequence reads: CASSLRGGTEAFF. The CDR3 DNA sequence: TGCGCCAGCAGCTTAAGGGGGGGCACTGAAGCTTTCTTT.